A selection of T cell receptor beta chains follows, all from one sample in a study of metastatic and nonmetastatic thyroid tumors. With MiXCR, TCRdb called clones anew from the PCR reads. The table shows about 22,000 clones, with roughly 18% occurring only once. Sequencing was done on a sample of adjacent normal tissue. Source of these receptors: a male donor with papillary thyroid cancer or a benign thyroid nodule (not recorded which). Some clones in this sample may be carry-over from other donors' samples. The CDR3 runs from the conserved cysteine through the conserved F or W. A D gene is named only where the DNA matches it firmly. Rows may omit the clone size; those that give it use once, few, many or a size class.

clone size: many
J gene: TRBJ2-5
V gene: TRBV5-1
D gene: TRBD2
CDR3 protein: CASRLSTSGRGETQYF
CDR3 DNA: TGCGCCAGCAGACTTAGCACTAGCGGGAGGGGAGAGACCCAGTACTTC

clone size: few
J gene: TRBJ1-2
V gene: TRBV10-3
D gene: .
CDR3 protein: CAISGGGDGGLEYGYTF
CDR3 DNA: TGTGCCATCAGCGGAGGAGGGGACGGGGGATTGGAATATGGCTACACCTTC

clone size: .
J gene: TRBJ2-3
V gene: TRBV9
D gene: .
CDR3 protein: CASSVDYQGGGTDTQYF
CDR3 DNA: TGTGCCAGCAGCGTAGACTACCAGGGGGGCGGCACAGATACGCAGTATTTT

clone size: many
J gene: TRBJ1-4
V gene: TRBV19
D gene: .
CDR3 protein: CASSIIGGFGEKLFF
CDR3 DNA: TGTGCCAGTAGTATAATAGGAGGGTTTGGCGAAAAACTGTTTTTT

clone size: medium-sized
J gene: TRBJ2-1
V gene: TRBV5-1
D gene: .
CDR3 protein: CASSPDTAGTEQFF
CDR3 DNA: TGCGCCAGCAGCCCCGACACTGCGGGTACTGAGCAGTTCTTC

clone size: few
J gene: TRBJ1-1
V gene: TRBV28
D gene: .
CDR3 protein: CASSLGVRYTEAFF
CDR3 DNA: TGTGCCAGCAGTTTAGGGGTTAGGTACACTGAAGCTTTCTTT

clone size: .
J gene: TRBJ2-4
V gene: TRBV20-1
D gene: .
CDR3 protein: CSARDTGEAGNIQYF
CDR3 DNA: TGCAGTGCTAGAGACACGGGAGAGGCCGGAAACATTCAGTACTTC

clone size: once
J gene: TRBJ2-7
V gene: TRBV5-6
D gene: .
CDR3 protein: CASISPRTAGVPYEQYF
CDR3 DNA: TGTGCCAGCATCTCTCCTCGGACAGCAGGTGTGCCATACGAGCAGTACTTC

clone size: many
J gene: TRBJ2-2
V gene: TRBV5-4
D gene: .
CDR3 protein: CASSSTGLNTGELFF
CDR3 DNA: TGTGCCAGCAGCTCAACAGGGTTGAACACCGGGGAGCTGTTTTTT

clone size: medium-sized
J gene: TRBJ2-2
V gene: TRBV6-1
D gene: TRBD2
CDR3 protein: CASSSGRNTGELFF
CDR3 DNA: TGTGCCAGCAGTAGCGGGAGAAACACCGGGGAGCTGTTTTTT

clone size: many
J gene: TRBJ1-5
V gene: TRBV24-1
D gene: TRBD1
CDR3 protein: CATSQALWSPSRDRLSRPQHF
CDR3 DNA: TGTGCCACCAGTCAGGCCCTTTGGTCCCCATCCCGGGACAGACTGTCGAGGCCCCAGCATTTT

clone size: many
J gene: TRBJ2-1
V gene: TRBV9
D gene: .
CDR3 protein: CASSVGRILALDEQFF
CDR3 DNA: TGTGCCAGCAGCGTAGGGAGGATTTTGGCCTTAGATGAGCAGTTCTTC

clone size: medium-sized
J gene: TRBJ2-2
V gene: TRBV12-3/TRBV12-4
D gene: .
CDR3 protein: CASSPEGLLREELFF
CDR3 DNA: TGTGCCAGCAGCCCCGAAGGACTGCTTCGAGAAGAGCTGTTTTTT

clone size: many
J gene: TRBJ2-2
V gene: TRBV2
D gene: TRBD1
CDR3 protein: CASSGEQGRSRELFF
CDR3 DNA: TGTGCCAGCAGTGGCGAACAGGGGAGAAGCCGGGAGCTGTTTTTT